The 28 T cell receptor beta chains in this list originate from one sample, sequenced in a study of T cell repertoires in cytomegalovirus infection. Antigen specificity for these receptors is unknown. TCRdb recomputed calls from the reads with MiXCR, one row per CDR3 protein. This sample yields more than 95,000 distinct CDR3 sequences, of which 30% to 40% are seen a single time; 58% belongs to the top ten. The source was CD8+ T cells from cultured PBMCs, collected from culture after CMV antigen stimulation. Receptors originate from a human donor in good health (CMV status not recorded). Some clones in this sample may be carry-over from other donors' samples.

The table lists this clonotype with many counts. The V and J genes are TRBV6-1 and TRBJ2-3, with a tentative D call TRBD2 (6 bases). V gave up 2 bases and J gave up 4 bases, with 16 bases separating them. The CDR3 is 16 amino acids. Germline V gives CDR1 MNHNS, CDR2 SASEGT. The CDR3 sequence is CASSEHDVGGPDTQYF. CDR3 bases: TGTGCCAGCAGTGAACACGACGTCGGGGGACCAGATACGCAGTATTTT.

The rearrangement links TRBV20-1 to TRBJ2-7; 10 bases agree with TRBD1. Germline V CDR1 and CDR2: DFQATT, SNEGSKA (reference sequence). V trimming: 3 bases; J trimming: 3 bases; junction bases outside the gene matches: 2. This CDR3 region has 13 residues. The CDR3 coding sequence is TGCAGTGCTAGGGACAGGGGGTTCTACGAGCAGTACTTC. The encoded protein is CSARDRGFYEQYF.

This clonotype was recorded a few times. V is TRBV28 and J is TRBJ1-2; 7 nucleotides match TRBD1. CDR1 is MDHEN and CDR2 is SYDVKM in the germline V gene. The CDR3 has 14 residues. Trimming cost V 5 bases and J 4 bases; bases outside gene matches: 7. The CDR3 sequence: CASSPQGLFYGYTF. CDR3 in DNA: TGTGCCAGCAGTCCACAGGGGCTATTCTATGGCTACACCTTC.

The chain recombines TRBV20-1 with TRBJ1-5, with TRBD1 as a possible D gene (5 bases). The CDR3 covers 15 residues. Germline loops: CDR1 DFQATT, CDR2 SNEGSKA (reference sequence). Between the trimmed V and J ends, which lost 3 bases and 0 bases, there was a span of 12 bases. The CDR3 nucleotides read TGCAGTGCTAGCTCAGGGACTTATAGCAATCAGCCCCAGCATTTT. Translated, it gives CSASSGTYSNQPQHF.

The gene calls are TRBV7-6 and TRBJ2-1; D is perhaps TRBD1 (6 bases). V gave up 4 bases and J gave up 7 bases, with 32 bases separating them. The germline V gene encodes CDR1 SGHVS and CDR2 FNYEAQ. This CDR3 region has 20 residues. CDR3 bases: TGTGCCAGCAGCTCCCTTAGTGGCCTTGGGGGACATGTGGTAAGGAATGAGCAGTTCTTC. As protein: CASSSLSGLGGHVVRNEQFF.

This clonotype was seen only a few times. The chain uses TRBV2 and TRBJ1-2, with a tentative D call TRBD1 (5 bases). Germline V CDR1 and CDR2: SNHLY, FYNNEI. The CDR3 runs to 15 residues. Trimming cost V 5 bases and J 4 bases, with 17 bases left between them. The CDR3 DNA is TGTGCCAGCAGTCGGGGCAGGACCTCTTTCTATGGCTACACCTTC. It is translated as CASSRGRTSFYGYTF. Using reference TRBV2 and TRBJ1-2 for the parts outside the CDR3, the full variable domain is EPEVTQTPSHQVTQMGQEVILRCVPISNHLYFYWYRQILGQKVEFLVSFYNNEISEKSEIFDDQFSVERPDGSNFTLKIRSTKLEDSAMYFCASSRGRTSFYGYTFGSGTRLTVV.

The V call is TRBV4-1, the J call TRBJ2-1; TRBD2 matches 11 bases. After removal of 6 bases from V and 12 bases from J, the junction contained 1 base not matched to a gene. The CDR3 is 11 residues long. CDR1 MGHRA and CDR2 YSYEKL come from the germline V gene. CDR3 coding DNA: TGCGCCAGCAGAGGACTAGCGGGGCAGTTCTTC. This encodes CASRGLAGQFF.

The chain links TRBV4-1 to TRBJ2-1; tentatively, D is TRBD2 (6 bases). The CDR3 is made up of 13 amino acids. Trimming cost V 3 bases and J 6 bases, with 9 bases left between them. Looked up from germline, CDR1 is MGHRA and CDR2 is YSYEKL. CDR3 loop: CASSQRLVNEQFF. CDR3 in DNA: TGCGCCAGCAGCCAGCGACTAGTCAATGAGCAGTTCTTC.

Written as DNA, the CDR3 is TGCAGCGTTGAAGCGCCAGGGGTGGATTACGAGCAGTACTTC. As protein: CSVEAPGVDYEQYF. This rearrangement joins TRBV29-1 to TRBJ2-7, with D possibly TRBD1 on 6 matching bases. V shed 1 base and J shed 4 bases, with 14 bases lying between them. The CDR3 runs to 14 residues. Germline V lookup: CDR1 SQVTM, CDR2 ANQGSEA.

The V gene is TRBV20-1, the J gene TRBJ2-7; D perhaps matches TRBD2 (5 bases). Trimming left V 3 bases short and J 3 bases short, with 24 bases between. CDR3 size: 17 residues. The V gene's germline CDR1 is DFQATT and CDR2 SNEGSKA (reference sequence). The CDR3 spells CSARAIVTNSEGYEQYF. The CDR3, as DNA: TGCAGTGCTAGGGCCATAGTAACAAACAGTGAGGGCTACGAGCAGTACTTC.

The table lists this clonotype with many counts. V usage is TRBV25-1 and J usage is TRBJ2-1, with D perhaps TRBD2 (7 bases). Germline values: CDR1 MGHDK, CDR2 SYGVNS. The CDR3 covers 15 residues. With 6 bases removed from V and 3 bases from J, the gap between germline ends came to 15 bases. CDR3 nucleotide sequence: TGTGCCAGCAGCCTATGGGGGGGGCACTACAATGAGCAGTTCTTC. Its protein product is CASSLWGGHYNEQFF.

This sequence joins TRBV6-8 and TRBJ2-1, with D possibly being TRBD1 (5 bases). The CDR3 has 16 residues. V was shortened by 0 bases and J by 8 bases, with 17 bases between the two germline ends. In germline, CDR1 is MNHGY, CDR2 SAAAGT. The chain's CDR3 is CASSYSLQGGWHEQFF. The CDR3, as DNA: TGTGCCAGCAGTTACTCGCTTCAGGGTGGGTGGCATGAGCAGTTCTTC.

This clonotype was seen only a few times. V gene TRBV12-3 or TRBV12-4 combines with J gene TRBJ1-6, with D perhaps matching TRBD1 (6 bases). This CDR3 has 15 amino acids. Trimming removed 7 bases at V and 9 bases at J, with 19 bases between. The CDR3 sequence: CASTQAQGRSSPLHF. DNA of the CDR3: TGTGCCAGCACCCAAGCGCAGGGGAGGAGTTCACCCCTCCACTTT.

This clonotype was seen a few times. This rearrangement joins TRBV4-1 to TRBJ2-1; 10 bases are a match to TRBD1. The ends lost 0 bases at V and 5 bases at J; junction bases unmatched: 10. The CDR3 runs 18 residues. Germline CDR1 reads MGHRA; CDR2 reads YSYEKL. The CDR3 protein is CASSQDHPRTGGNNEQFF. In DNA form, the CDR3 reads TGCGCCAGCAGCCAAGATCATCCCCGGACAGGGGGGAACAATGAGCAGTTCTTC.

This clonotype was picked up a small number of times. CDR3 sequence (DNA): TGTGCCAGCAGTTCATACCCCGGGACAGGGGGGCCGAACACTGAAGCTTTCTTT. Encoded protein: CASSSYPGTGGPNTEAFF. V gene TRBV12-3 or TRBV12-4 combines with J gene TRBJ1-1; 11 bases align to TRBD1. The V gene end was trimmed by 4 bases and the J gene end by 1 base; junction bases not matched to a gene: 11. The CDR3 totals 18 residues.

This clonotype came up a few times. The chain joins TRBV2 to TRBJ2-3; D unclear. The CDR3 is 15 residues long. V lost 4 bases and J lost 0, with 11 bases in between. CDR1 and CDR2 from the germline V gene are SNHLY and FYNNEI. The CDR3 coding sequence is TGTGCCAGCAGTGCAGTCTTCACTAGCACAGATACGCAGTATTTT. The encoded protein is CASSAVFTSTDTQYF.

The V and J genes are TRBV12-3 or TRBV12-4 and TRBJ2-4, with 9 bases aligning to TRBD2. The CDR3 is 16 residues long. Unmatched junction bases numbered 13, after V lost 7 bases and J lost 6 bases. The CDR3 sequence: CASTPTSGLSGNIQYF. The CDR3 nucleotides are TGTGCCAGCACCCCGACTAGCGGTCTCTCCGGAAACATTCAGTACTTC.

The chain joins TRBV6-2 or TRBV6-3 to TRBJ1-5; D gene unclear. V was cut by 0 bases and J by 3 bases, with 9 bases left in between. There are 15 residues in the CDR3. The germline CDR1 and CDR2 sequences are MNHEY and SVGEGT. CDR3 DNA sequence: TGTGCCAGCAGTTACTCGTCCAGGCTCAATCAGCCCCAGCATTTT. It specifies CASSYSSRLNQPQHF.

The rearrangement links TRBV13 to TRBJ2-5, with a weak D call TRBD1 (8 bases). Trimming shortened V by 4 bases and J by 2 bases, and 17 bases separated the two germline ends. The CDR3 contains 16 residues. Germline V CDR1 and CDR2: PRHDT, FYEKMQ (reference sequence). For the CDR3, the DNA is TGTGCCAGCAGCTCGAATACAGGGGGACTACAAGAGACCCAGTACTTC. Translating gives CASSSNTGGLQETQYF.

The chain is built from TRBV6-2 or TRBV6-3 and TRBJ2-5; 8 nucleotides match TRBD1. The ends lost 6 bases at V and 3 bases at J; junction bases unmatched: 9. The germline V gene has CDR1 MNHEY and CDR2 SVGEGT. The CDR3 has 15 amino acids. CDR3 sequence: CASRWSDRVKETQYF. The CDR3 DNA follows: TGTGCCAGCAGATGGTCGGACAGGGTGAAAGAGACCCAGTACTTC.

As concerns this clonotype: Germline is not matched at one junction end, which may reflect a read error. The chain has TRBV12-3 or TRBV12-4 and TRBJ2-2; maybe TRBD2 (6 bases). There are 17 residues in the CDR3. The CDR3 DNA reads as TGTGCCAACAGTTTCAGGCGGACTACCCTGAACACCGGGGAGCTGTTTTTT. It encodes CANSFRRTTLNTGELFF.

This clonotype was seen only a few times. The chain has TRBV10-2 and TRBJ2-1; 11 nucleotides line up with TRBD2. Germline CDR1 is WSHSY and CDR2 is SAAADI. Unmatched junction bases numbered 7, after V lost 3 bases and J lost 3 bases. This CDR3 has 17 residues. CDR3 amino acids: CASSELLAGVDYNEQFF. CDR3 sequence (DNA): TGCGCCAGCAGTGAATTACTAGCGGGGGTAGACTACAATGAGCAGTTCTTC.

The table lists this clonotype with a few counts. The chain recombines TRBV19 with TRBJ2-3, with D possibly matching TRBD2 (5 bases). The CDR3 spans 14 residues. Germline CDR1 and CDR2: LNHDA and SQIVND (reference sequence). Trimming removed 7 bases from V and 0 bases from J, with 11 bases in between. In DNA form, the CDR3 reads TGTGCCAGTACTTCCGGGGATAGCACAGATACGCAGTATTTT. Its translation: CASTSGDSTDTQYF.

For the CDR3, the DNA is TGTGCCAGCAGGAAACTTGGGGAAGCATACAATGAGCAGTTCTTC. Its translation: CASRKLGEAYNEQFF. The chain employs TRBV5-6 and TRBJ2-1; D is unclear. This CDR3 is built from 15 residues. With 5 bases removed from V and 4 bases from J, the gap between germline ends came to 16 bases. Germline V gene lookup returns CDR1 SGHDT and CDR2 YYEEEE. The variable domain in full, with the rest retrieved from reference TRBV5-6 and TRBJ2-1, is DAGVTQSPTHLIKTRGQQVTLRCSPKSGHDTVSWYQQALGQGPQFIFQYYEEEERQRGNFPDRFSGHQFPNYSSELNVNALLLGDSALYLCASRKLGEAYNEQFFGPGTRLTVL.

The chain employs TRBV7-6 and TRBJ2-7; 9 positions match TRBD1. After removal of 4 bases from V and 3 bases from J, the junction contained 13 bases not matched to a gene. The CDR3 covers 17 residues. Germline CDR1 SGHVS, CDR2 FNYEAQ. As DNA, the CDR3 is TGTGCCAGCAGCTCCCGTACAGGGGGCAGTGGTGACTACGAGCAGTACGTC. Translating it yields CASSSRTGGSGDYEQYV.

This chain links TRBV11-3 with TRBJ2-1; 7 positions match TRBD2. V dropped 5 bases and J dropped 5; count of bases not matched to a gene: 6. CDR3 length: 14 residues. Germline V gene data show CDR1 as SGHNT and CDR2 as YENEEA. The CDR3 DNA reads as TGTGCCAGCAGCGGAGCGGGGAAGGACAATGAGCAGTTCTTC. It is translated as CASSGAGKDNEQFF. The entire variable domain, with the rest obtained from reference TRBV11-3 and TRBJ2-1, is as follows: EAGVVQSPRYKIIEKKQPVAFWCNPISGHNTLYWYLQNLGQGPELLIRYENEEAVDDSQLPKDRFSAERLKGVDSTLKIQPAELGDSAVYLCASSGAGKDNEQFFGPGTRLTVL.

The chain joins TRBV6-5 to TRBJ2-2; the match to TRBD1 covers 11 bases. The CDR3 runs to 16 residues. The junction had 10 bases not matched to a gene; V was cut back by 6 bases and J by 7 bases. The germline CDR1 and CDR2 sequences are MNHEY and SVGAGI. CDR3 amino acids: CASRRASDRGLGELFF. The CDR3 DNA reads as TGTGCCAGCAGACGCGCTTCGGACAGGGGGCTCGGGGAGCTGTTTTTT.

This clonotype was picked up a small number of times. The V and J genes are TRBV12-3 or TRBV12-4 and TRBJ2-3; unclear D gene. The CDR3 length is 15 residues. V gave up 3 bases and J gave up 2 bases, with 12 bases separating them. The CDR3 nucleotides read TGTGCCAGCAGTTTCGGACGCCACATCACAGATACGCAGTATTTT. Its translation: CASSFGRHITDTQYF.